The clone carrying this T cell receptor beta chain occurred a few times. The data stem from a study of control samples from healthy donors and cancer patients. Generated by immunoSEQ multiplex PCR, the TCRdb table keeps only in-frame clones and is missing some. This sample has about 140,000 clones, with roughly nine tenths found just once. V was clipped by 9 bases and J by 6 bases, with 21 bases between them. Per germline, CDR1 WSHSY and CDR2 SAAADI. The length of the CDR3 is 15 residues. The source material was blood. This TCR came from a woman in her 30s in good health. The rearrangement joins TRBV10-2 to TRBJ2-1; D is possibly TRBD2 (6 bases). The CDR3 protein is CASSAGLATLNEQFF. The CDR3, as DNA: TGCGCCAGTTCGGCGGGGCTAGCCACACTCAATGAGCAGTTCTTC.